These T cell receptor beta chains were read from a single sample in a study of blood T cell repertoires in COVID-19. Data came from immunoSEQ multiplex PCR; TCRdb stores just in-frame clones and leaves some out. The sample has around 55,000 clones, about nine tenths seen once; the top ten hold about 1.4%. Specimen: peripheral blood. All receptors come from a man aged 55-75 years with acute or convalescent COVID-19. The CDR3 runs from the conserved cysteine through the conserved F or W. The order of the fields is CDR3 length, clone size, V gene, J gene, D gene, CDR3 protein, CDR3 DNA. D genes are given only for firm matches. A row's size may be missing; if present it is once, few, many or a size class.

18	once	TRBV9	TRBJ1-4	TRBD1	CASSVGSGGPATNEKLFF	TGTGCCAGCAGCGTAGGCTCAGGGGGCCCCGCAACTAATGAAAAACTGTTTTTT
15	-	TRBV5-5	TRBJ2-3	-	CASSGWGSGTDTQYF	TGTGCCAGCAGCGGTTGGGGTTCGGGGACAGATACGCAGTATTTT
15	-	TRBV19	TRBJ2-7	-	CASSPLGQGSYEQYF	TGTGCCAGCAGCCCGCTGGGCCAGGGCTCCTACGAGCAGTACTTC
16	-	TRBV28	TRBJ1-2	TRBD1	CASSLLGQGAGYGYTF	TGTGCCAGCAGTTTACTCGGACAGGGGGCGGGGTATGGCTACACCTTC
16	-	TRBV10-3	TRBJ1-1	-	CASQGPQGSIGTEAFF	TGTGCCAGCCAGGGCCCCCAGGGATCCATTGGCACTGAAGCTTTCTTT
14	-	TRBV30	TRBJ1-6	-	CAWKAFSYNSPLHF	TGTGCCTGGAAAGCGTTTTCCTATAATTCACCCCTCCACTTT
14	once	TRBV5-4	TRBJ2-3	TRBD2	CASSSGGSTDTQYF	TGTGCCAGCAGCAGCGGGGGTAGCACAGATACGCAGTATTTT
15	-	TRBV11-3	TRBJ1-5	TRBD1	CASSLTGGINQPQHF	TGTGCCAGCAGCTTAACAGGGGGCATCAATCAGCCCCAGCATTTT
15	-	TRBV7-9	TRBJ1-4	TRBD1	CASSLGAGGEEKLFF	TGTGCCAGCAGCTTAGGTGCAGGGGGCGAGGAAAAACTGTTTTTT
15	-	TRBV6-5	TRBJ2-1	TRBD2	CASTGRGSGGNEQFF	TGTGCCAGCACCGGCCGGGGGAGCGGGGGCAATGAGCAGTTCTTC
13	-	TRBV12-3/TRBV12-4	TRBJ1-1	-	CASSLNRDTEAFF	TGTGCCAGCAGTTTAAACAGGGACACTGAAGCTTTCTTT
17	-	TRBV11-3	TRBJ2-1	TRBD2	CASSPGTSGRGYNEQFF	TGTGCCAGCAGCCCTGGGACTAGCGGGAGGGGGTACAATGAGCAGTTCTTC
16	-	TRBV5-1	TRBJ2-3	TRBD1	CASSFAWDRNTDTQYF	TGCGCCAGCAGCTTCGCTTGGGACAGGAACACAGATACGCAGTATTTT
14	-	TRBV5-1	TRBJ2-7	-	CASSLEGRSYEQYF	TGCGCCAGCAGCTTGGAGGGGAGGTCCTACGAGCAGTACTTC
15	once	TRBV5-1	TRBJ2-1	-	CASSLKTSSRNEQFF	TGCGCCAGCAGCTTGAAGACTAGTAGCCGTAATGAGCAGTTCTTC
16	-	TRBV7-2	TRBJ1-1	-	CASSLNSGSVNTEAFF	TGTGCCAGCAGCTTAAACAGTGGGAGTGTGAACACTGAAGCTTTCTTT
14	-	TRBV19	TRBJ1-1	TRBD1	CASTWTGTGTEAFF	TGTGCCAGTACCTGGACAGGGACGGGTACTGAAGCTTTCTTT
14	-	TRBV7-8	TRBJ1-5	-	CASSLDGGGQPQHF	TGTGCCAGCAGCTTAGATGGCGGCGGTCAGCCCCAGCATTTT
14	-	TRBV29-1	TRBJ2-5	TRBD2	CSVQTSGRGETQYF	TGCAGCGTTCAGACTAGCGGGAGGGGAGAGACCCAGTACTTC
15	-	TRBV30	TRBJ2-1	TRBD2	CAWSTGREISNEQFF	TGTGCCTGGAGCACGGGGCGGGAGATTAGCAATGAGCAGTTCTTC
16	-	TRBV11-3	TRBJ2-3	TRBD2	CASSLGSGRGSDTQYF	TGTGCCAGCAGCTTAGGCAGCGGGAGAGGCTCAGATACGCAGTATTTT
15	-	TRBV19	TRBJ1-4	-	CASSASQAVNEKLFF	TGTGCCAGTAGTGCCTCACAGGCGGTTAATGAAAAACTGTTTTTT
14	-	TRBV4-3	TRBJ1-1	-	CASSQDGGSTEAFF	TGCGCCAGCAGCCAAGATGGGGGGTCCACTGAAGCTTTCTTT
15	-	TRBV30	TRBJ2-7	TRBD1	CAWSADRSSLYEQYF	TGTGCCTGGAGTGCGGACAGGTCCTCCCTTTACGAGCAGTACTTC